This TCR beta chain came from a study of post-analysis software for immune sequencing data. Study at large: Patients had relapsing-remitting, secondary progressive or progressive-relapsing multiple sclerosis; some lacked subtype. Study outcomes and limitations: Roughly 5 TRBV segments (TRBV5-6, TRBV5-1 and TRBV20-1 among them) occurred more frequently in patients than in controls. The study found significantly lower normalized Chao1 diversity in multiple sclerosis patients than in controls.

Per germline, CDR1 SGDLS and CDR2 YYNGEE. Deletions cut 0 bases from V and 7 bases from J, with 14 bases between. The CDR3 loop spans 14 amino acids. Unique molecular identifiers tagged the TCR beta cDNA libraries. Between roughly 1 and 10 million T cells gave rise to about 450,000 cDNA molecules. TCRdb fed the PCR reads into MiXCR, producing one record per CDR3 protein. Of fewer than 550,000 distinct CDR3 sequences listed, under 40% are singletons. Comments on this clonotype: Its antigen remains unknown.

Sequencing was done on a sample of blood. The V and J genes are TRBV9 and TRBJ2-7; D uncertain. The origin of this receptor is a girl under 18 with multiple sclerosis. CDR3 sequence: CASSVDLRFGEQYF. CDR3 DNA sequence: TGTGCCAGCAGCGTAGATCTCCGCTTCGGGGAGCAGTACTTC. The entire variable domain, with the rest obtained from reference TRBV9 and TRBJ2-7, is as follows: DSGVTQTPKHLITATGQRVTLRCSPRSGDLSVYWYQQSLDQGLQFLIQYYNGEERAKGNILERFSAQQFPDLHSELNLSSLELGDSALYFCASSVDLRFGEQYFGPGTRLTVT.